A single sample is the source of the 4 T cell receptor beta chains below, sequenced in a study of immune evolution from preneoplasia to lung adenocarcinoma. Measured with immunoSEQ multiplex PCR; TCRdb has only the in-frame clones, and not every one. The top ten clones hold 3% to 4% of a sample with about 6,500 clones, 80% of them seen once. What was sequenced was FFPE invasive lung adenocarcinoma tissue. The receptors here all came from a person in their sixties with lung adenocarcinoma.

The rearrangement joins TRBV4-2 to TRBJ2-3; 10 bases fit TRBD2. The junction had 4 bases not matched to a gene; V was cut back by 3 bases and J by 1 base. This CDR3 region has 16 residues. From germline, CDR1 is LGHNA and CDR2 YNFKEQ. The CDR3 DNA reads TGTGCCAGCAGCCACGGGACTAGCGTACGCACAGATACGCAGTATTTT. It yields the protein CASSHGTSVRTDTQYF.

V gene TRBV19 combines with J gene TRBJ1-5; 8 nucleotides align to TRBD1. Trimming removed 6 bases from V and 0 bases from J; junction bases left unmatched: 7. CDR3 size: 16 residues. The germline CDR1 and CDR2 sequences are LNHDA and SQIVND (reference sequence). This CDR3 reads CASRMGQAYSNQPQHF. CDR3 bases: TGTGCCAGTAGGATGGGACAGGCCTATAGCAATCAGCCCCAGCATTTT.

Within the sample, this clone is large. The chain uses TRBV15 and TRBJ2-1; 11 bases agree with TRBD2. Per the germline V gene, CDR1 is LNHNV and CDR2 is YYDKDF (reference sequence). V lost 3 bases to trimming and J lost 5 bases; unmatched junction nucleotides: 0. The CDR3 contains 14 residues. The CDR3 coding sequence is TGTGCCACCAGCAGGACTAGCGGGGACAATGAGCAGTTCTTC. Amino acid sequence: CATSRTSGDNEQFF.

The CDR3 sequence is CASSEQGPPYNEQFF. The CDR3 bases are TGTGCCAGCAGCGAACAGGGGCCCCCCTACAATGAGCAGTTCTTC. V and J are TRBV11-3 and TRBJ2-1; 7 positions match TRBD1. The V segment lost 5 bases and the J segment 2 bases; nucleotides outside the gene matches: 6. The CDR3 spans 15 residues. CDR1 is SGHNT, CDR2 YENEEA, per germline.